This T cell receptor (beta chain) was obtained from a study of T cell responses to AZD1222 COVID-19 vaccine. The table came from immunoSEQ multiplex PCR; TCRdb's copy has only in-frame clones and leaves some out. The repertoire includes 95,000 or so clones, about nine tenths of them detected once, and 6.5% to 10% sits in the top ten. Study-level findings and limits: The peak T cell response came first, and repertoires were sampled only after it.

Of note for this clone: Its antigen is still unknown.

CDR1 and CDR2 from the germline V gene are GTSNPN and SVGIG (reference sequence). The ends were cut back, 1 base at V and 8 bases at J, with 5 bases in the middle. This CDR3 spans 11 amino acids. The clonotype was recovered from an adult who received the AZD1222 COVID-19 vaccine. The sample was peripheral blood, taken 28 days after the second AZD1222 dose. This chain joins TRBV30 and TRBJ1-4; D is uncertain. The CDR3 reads CAWSEVEKLFF. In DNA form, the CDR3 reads TGTGCCTGGAGTGAAGTAGAAAAACTGTTTTTT.